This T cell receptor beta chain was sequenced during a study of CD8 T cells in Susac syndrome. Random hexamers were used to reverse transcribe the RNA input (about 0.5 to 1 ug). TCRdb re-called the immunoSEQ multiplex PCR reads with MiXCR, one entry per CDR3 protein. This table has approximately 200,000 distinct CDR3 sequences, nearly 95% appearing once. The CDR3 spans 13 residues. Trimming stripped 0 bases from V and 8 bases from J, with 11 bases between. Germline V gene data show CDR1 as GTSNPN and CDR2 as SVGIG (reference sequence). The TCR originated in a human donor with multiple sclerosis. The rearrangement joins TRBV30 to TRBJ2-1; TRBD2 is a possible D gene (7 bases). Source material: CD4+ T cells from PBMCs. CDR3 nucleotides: TGTGCCTGGAGTGTACGAGGGGGGGATGAGCAGTTCTTC. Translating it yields CAWSVRGGDEQFF.